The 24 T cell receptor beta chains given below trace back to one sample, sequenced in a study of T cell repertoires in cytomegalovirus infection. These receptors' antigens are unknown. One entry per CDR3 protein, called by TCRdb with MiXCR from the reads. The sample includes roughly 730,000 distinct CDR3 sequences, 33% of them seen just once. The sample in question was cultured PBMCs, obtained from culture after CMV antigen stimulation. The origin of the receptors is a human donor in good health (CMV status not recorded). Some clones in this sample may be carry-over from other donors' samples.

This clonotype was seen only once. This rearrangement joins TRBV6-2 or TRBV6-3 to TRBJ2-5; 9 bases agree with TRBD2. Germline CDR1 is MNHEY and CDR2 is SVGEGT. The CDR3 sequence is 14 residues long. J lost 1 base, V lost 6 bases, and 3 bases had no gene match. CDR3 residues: CASRTSGSQETQYF. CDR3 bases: TGTGCCAGCAGGACTAGCGGTTCCCAAGAGACCCAGTACTTC.

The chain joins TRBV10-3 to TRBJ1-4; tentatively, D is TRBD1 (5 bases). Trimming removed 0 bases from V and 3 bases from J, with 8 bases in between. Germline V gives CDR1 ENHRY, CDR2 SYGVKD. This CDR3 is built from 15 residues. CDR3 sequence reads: CAISESAGPNEKLFF. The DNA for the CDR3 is TGTGCCATCAGTGAGTCCGCAGGGCCTAATGAAAAACTGTTTTTT.

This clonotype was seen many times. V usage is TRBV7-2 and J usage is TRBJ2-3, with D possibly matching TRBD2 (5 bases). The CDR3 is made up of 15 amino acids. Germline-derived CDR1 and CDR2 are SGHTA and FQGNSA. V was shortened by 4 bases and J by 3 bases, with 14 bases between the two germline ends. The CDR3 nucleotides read TGTGCCAGCAGCTCCCTGAGGACTGAAACAGATACGCAGTATTTT. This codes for CASSSLRTETDTQYF.

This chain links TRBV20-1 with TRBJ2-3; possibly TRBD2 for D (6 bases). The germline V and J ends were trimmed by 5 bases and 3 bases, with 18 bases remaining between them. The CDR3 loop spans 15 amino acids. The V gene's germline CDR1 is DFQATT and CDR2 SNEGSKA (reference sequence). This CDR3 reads CSAPPRGIETDTQYF. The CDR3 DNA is TGCAGTGCTCCCCCGCGGGGAATCGAAACAGATACGCAGTATTTT.

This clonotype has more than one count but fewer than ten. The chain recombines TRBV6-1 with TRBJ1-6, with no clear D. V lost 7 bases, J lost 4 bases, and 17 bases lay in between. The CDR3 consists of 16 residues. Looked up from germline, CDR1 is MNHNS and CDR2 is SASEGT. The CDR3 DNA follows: TGTGCCAGCATACCAACCGGGAGAGCGTATAATTCACCCCTCCACTTT. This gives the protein CASIPTGRAYNSPLHF.

For the CDR3, the DNA is TGTGCCAGCAGTGAAGCGGTGGACAGCTATGGCTACACCTTC. It codes for CASSEAVDSYGYTF. The chain employs TRBV2 and TRBJ1-2, with D possibly TRBD1 on 6 matching bases. The CDR3 has 14 residues. The V end lost 0 bases, the J end lost 4 bases, and 9 bases lay between the germline ends. CDR1 and CDR2 (germline): SNHLY, FYNNEI.

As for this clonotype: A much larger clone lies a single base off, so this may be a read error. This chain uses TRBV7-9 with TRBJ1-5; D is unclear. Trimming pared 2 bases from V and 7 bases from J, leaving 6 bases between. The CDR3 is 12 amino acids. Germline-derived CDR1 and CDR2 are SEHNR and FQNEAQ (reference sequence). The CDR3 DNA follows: TGTGCCAGCAGCTTAAGGGAGCAGCCCCAGCATTTT. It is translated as CASSLREQPQHF.

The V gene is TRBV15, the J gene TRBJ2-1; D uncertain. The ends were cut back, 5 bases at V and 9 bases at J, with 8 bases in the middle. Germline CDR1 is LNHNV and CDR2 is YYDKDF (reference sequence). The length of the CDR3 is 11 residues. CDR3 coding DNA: TGTGCCACCAGCGCGCGGCGTGAGCAGTTCTTC. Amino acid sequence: CATSARREQFF.

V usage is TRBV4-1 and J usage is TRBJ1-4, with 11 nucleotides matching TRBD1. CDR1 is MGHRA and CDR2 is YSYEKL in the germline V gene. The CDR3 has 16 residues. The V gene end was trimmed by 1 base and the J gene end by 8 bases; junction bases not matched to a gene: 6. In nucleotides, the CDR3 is TGCGCCAGCAGCCAAGCCCGGGACAGGGGGAAGGAAAAACTGTTTTTT. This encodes CASSQARDRGKEKLFF.

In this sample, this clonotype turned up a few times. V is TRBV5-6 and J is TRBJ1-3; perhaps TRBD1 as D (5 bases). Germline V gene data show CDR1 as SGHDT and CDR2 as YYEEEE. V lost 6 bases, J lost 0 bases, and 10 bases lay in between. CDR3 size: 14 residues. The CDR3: CASTLGLSGNTIYF. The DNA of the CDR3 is TGTGCCAGCACCCTGGGGCTCTCTGGAAACACCATATATTTT.

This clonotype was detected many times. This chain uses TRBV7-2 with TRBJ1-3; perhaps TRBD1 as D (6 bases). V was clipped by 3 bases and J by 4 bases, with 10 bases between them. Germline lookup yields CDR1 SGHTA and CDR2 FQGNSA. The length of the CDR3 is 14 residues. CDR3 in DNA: TGTGCCAGCAGCTTTGGGGGCTTCGGAAACACCATATATTTT. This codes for CASSFGGFGNTIYF.

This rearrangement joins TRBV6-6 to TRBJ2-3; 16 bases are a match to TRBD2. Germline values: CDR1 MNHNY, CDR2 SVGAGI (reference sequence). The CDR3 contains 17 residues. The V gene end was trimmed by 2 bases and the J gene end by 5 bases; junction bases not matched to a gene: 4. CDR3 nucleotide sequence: TGTGCCAGCAGTTACGGGGGACTAGCGGGAGGGAAAGATACGCAGTATTTT. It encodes CASSYGGLAGGKDTQYF.

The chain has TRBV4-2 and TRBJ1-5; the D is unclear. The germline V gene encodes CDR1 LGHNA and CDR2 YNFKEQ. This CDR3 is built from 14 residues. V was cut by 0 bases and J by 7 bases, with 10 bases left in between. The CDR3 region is CASSQDGGPQPQHF. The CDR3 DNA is TGTGCCAGCAGCCAAGATGGAGGGCCCCAGCCCCAGCATTTT.

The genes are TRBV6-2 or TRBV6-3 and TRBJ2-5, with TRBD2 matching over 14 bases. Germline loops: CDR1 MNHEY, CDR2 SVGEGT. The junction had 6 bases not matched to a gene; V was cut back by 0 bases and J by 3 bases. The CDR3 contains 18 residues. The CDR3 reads CASSYSGLAGVTKETQYF. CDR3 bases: TGTGCCAGCAGTTACTCGGGACTAGCGGGAGTTACAAAAGAGACCCAGTACTTC.

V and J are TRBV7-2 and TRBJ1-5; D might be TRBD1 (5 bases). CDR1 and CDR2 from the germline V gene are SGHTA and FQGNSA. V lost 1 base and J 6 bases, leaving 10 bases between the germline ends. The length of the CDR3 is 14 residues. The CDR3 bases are TGTGCCAGCAGCTTAGATTCGGGGACTCAGCCCCAGCATTTT. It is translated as CASSLDSGTQPQHF.

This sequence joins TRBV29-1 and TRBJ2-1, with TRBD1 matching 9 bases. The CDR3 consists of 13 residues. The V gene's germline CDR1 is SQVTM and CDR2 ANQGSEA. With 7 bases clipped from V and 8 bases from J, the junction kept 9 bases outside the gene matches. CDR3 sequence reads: CSAPGQGVDEQFF. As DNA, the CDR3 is TGCAGCGCTCCGGGACAGGGCGTGGATGAGCAGTTCTTC.

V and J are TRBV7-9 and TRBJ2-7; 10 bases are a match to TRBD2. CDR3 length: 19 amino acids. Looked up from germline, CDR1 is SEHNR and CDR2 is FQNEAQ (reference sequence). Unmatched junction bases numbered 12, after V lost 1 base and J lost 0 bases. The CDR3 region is CASSLEVGLAEHRSYEQYF. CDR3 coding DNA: TGTGCCAGCAGCTTAGAGGTAGGACTAGCGGAACACCGCTCCTACGAGCAGTACTTC.

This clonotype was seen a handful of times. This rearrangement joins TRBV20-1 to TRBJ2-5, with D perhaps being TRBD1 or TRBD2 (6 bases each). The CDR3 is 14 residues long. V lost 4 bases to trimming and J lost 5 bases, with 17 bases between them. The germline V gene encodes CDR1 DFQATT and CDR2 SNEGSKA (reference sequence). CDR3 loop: CSATKGLGGETQYF. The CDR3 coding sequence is TGCAGTGCTACGAAGGGGCTAGGGGGGGAGACCCAGTACTTC.

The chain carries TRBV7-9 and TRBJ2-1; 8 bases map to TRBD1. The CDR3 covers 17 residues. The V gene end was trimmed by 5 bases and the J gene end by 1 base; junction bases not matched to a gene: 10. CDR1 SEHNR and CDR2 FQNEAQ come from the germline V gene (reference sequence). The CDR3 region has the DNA TGTGCCAGCAGCCCGCCGACAGGGGTATTGTCCTACAATGAGCAGTTCTTC. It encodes CASSPPTGVLSYNEQFF.

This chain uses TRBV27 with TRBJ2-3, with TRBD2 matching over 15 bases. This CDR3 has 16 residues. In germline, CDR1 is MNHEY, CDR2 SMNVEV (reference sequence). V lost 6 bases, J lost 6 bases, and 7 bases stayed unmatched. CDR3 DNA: TGTGCCAGCAGCGGACTAGCGGGAGGGGTAAGGGATACGCAGTATTTT. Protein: CASSGLAGGVRDTQYF.

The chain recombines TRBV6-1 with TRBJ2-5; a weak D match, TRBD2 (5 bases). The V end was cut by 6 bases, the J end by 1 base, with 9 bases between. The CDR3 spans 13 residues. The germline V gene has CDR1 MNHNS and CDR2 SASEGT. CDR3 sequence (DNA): TGTGCCAGCAGGAGGGCGGGCCAAGAGACCCAGTACTTC. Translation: CASRRAGQETQYF.

The CDR3, as DNA: TGCGCCAGCAGCCGCCTACAGGGGTCCCCCCCAGATACGCAGTATTTT. Translated: CASSRLQGSPPDTQYF. V gene TRBV4-3 combines with J gene TRBJ2-3; 7 bases are a match to TRBD1. The CDR3 extends over 16 amino acids. V trimming: 4 bases; J trimming: 4 bases; junction bases outside the gene matches: 11. Germline V gene sequence: CDR1 LGHNA, CDR2 YSLEER.

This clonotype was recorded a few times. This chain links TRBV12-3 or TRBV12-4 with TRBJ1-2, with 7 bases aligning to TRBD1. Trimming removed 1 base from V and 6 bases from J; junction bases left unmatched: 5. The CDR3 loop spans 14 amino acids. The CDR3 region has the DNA TGTGCCAGCAGTTTAGATGACAGGGTGAATGGCTACACCTTC. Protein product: CASSLDDRVNGYTF.

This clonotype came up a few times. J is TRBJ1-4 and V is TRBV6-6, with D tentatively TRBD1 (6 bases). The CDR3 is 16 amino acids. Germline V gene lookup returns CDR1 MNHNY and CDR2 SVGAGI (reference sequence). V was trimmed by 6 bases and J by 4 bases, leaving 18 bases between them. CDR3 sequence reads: CASRGPQGNLNEKLFF. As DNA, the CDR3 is TGTGCCAGCAGGGGACCTCAGGGGAACCTTAATGAAAAACTGTTTTTT.